The T cell receptor (beta chain) described here comes from a study of blood T cell repertoires in COVID-19. Turning to the study itself: Samples taken during acute and convalescent COVID-19 were collected in the United States, Italy and Spain. Sources were T cells, B-cell-depleted T cells, or PBMCs; the material itself was cDNA or gDNA.

How the authors handled the data: Counts of nucleated cells, estimated from reference gene primer amplification, were obtained. This table comes from immunoSEQ multiplex PCR, and its TCRdb copy is limited to in-frame clones, with some not included. V, J and clone size reflect that table, while D and trimming were determined from the DNA. The repertoire holds just over 90,000 clones, with roughly 90% as singletons. Germline V gene sequence: CDR1 SGHVS, CDR2 FNYEAQ. The CDR3 is made up of 15 amino acids. After removal of 0 bases from V and 4 bases from J, the junction contained 2 bases not matched to a gene.

This TCR derives from a human donor with active COVID-19. The donor label of this sample is uncertain. The source material was peripheral blood. V and J are TRBV7-6 and TRBJ2-3, with 9 nucleotides matching TRBD2. The CDR3 DNA follows: TGTGCCAGCAGCTTAGCTAGCGGGGGAGCAGATACGCAGTATTTT. It is translated as CASSLASGGADTQYF.